What follows are 15 T cell receptor beta chains derived from one specimen sequenced in a study of CD8 T cells in ankylosing spondylitis. Broader study findings: Characteristic of ankylosing spondylitis blood, it appeared, was a TCR beta motif comprising about eight highly homologous variants.

No antigen has been identified for these receptors. One entry per CDR3 protein results from TCRdb running MiXCR on the 5' RACE reads. The sample records fewer than 400,000 distinct CDR3 sequences, more than 20% being singletons. Sequenced input: blood, either unsorted or a sorted T cell fraction (not recorded which). These receptors were taken from a male donor with ankylosing spondylitis.

The gene calls are TRBV3-1 and TRBJ2-5; the D is unclear. The CDR3 loop spans 14 amino acids. CDR1 LGHDT and CDR2 YNNKEL come from the germline V gene (reference sequence). V lost 1 base and J lost 1, with 7 bases in between. Written as DNA, the CDR3 is TGTGCCAGCAGCCAAGCTGCTCGCCAAGAGACCCAGTACTTC. This gives the protein CASSQAARQETQYF.

This chain joins TRBV29-1 and TRBJ1-5, with TRBD1 matching over 11 bases. CDR1 SQVTM and CDR2 ANQGSEA come from the germline V gene. The CDR3 covers 16 residues. The V segment lost 4 bases and the J segment 9 bases; nucleotides outside the gene matches: 14. The CDR3 region has the DNA TGCAGCGTTGGGGGGTCCGGACAGGGGGCGCCAGGGCCCCAGCATTTT. Residues: CSVGGSGQGAPGPQHF.

This clonotype was recorded many times. This chain joins TRBV12-3 or TRBV12-4 and TRBJ1-5; 8 bases align to TRBD1. This CDR3 is 14 amino acids long. After removal of 2 bases from V and 7 bases from J, the junction contained 4 bases not matched to a gene. DNA for the CDR3: TGTGCCAGCAGTTTAAACCAGGGGGCACAGCCCCAGCATTTT. Amino acids: CASSLNQGAQPQHF.

This clonotype was counted ten times or more. This rearrangement joins TRBV12-3 or TRBV12-4 to TRBJ2-6; no definite D call. Trimming took off 5 bases at V and 2 bases at J, with 4 bases between the two ends. The CDR3 covers 13 residues. Here the CDR3 reads CASSPAGANVLTF. The DNA for the CDR3 is TGTGCCAGCAGTCCAGCTGGGGCCAACGTCCTGACTTTC.

This chain links TRBV6-5 with TRBJ2-5; D might be TRBD2 (6 bases). CDR1 is MNHEY, CDR2 SVGAGI, per germline. This CDR3 contains 13 residues. V lost 1 base to trimming and J lost 13 bases, with 16 bases between them. In nucleotides, the CDR3 is TGTGCCAGCAGTTACTGGGTGCCGGGACTCCTGTACTTC. It is translated as CASSYWVPGLLYF.

The chain links TRBV11-1 to TRBJ2-1; 8 positions agree with TRBD2. The CDR3 runs 18 residues. The trim removed 3 bases at V and 1 base at J, leaving 11 bases unmatched. Germline V lookup: CDR1 SGHAT, CDR2 FQDESV (reference sequence). CDR3: CASSFPVVAGISYNEQFF. CDR3 nucleotides: TGTGCCAGCAGCTTCCCGGTAGTAGCGGGAATATCCTACAATGAGCAGTTCTTC.

The rearrangement joins TRBV6-5 to TRBJ2-7; 9 positions match TRBD2. Germline V gene lookup returns CDR1 MNHEY and CDR2 SVGAGI. The CDR3 sequence is 17 residues long. V shed 3 bases and J 4 bases; nucleotides not matched to a gene: 13. Here the CDR3 reads CASSYFLTLAGKYEQYF. In DNA, the CDR3 is TGTGCCAGCAGTTATTTCCTGACTCTAGCGGGAAAGTACGAGCAGTACTTC.

This clonotype was observed a handful of times. The rearrangement uses TRBV18 and TRBJ2-2; D is possibly TRBD1 (5 bases). The V end was cut by 5 bases, the J end by 6 bases, with 16 bases between. Germline V CDR1 and CDR2: KGHSH, LQKENI. The CDR3 is 15 amino acids. CDR3 loop: CASSIFGRAPGELFF. In DNA, the CDR3 is TGTGCCAGCTCAATTTTCGGCAGGGCGCCCGGGGAGCTGTTTTTT.

V and J are TRBV6-2 or TRBV6-3 and TRBJ2-2; D is undetermined. CDR3 size: 18 residues. The V end lost 0 bases, the J end lost 3 bases, and 17 bases lay between the germline ends. Germline CDR1 MNHEY, CDR2 SVGEGT. The CDR3 reads CASSYSIPGKAYTGELFF. The DNA for the CDR3 is TGTGCCAGCAGTTACTCGATTCCCGGTAAAGCGTACACCGGGGAGCTGTTTTTT.

The chain joins TRBV24-1 to TRBJ2-2; TRBD1 aligns across 9 bases. This CDR3 contains 16 residues. CDR1 is KGHDR and CDR2 is SFDVKD in the germline V gene. V shed 4 bases and J 4 bases; nucleotides not matched to a gene: 6. The CDR3 DNA is TGTGCCACCAGTGACCTGGACAGGGGCGGCACCGGGGAGCTGTTTTTT. It codes for CATSDLDRGGTGELFF.

This clonotype was seen a few times. The chain is built from TRBV29-1 and TRBJ2-1, with 8 positions matching TRBD1. J was trimmed by 10 bases and V by 3 bases; bases with no gene match: 11. Per the germline V gene, CDR1 is SQVTM and CDR2 is ANQGSEA. The CDR3 contains 14 residues. For the CDR3, the DNA is TGCAGCGTTGATAAATCAGGGGGCGAGAGGGAGCAGTTCTTC. Encoded protein: CSVDKSGGEREQFF.

The chain employs TRBV9 and TRBJ1-1; 7 positions agree with TRBD1. Germline lookup yields CDR1 SGDLS and CDR2 YYNGEE. The trim removed 4 bases at V and 8 bases at J, leaving 8 bases unmatched. The CDR3 loop spans 13 amino acids. The CDR3 region has the DNA TGTGCCAGCAGCCCACAGAGGGGGCTAGAAGCTTTCTTT. It is translated as CASSPQRGLEAFF.

This sequence joins TRBV6-6 and TRBJ1-4, with no clear D. Trimming shortened V by 7 bases and J by 7 bases, and 7 bases separated the two germline ends. The CDR3 runs 11 residues. Germline CDR1 reads MNHNY; CDR2 reads SVGAGI (reference sequence). CDR3 protein: CASTGSEKLFF. In nucleotides, the CDR3 is TGTGCCAGCACTGGCAGTGAAAAACTGTTTTTT.

This clonotype was recorded a few times. Here the CDR3 DNA reads TGCAGTGCTAGAGTTACTCTAACCGGGGAGCTGTTTTTT. Its translation is CSARVTLTGELFF. This rearrangement joins TRBV20-1 to TRBJ2-2, with D unresolved. Looked up from germline, CDR1 is DFQATT and CDR2 is SNEGSKA (reference sequence). CDR3 length: 13 residues. The germline V and J ends were trimmed by 1 base and 5 bases, with 8 bases remaining between them.

The rearrangement uses TRBV5-1 and TRBJ1-6, with 7 nucleotides matching TRBD1. The CDR3 spans 14 residues. Germline CDR1 is SGHRS and CDR2 is YFSETQ. Trimming cost V 4 bases and J 13 bases; bases outside gene matches: 11. The CDR3 sequence is CASSLSGTVLPLHF. For the CDR3, the DNA is TGCGCCAGCAGCCTATCGGGGACAGTCCTGCCCCTCCACTTT.